Listed here is a single T cell receptor (beta chain). This clone was observed a single time. This clone's antigen is unknown. No much larger clone is present one base from it, and per-base qualities are unavailable. The data were taken from a study of Ad26.COV2.S vaccination and SARS-CoV-2 variants (dated by TCRdb to about 2021). About the investigation overall: Donors in the vaccine arm were drawn from COV1001, a multicentre, randomized, double-blind, placebo-controlled phase I-IIa trial testing Ad26.COV2.S in healthy adults. Ad26.COV2.S was administered intramuscularly at 5 x 10^10 or 1 x 10^11 viral particles, either as a single shot or as two shots given 56 days apart. The specificity and breadth of SARS-CoV-2-reactive T cell receptors after Ad26.COV2.S vaccination were assessed by TCRbeta repertoire sequencing. The TCR-sequenced set comprised approximately 32 samples: some 20 Ad26.COV2.S vaccine recipients, 5 placebo recipients and 8 SARS-CoV-2 convalescent individuals. Trial participants were randomized into five groups of five: low-dose or high-dose Ad26.COV2.S given once or twice, or placebo on both occasions. Blinding of investigators to trial group allocation was maintained during experiments and outcome assessment. On the study overall, not on this receptor specifically: According to the authors, total T cell responses may have been underestimated by the TCR breadth and depth analyses. Ad26.COV2.S recipients had higher spike-specific TCR breadth than placebo recipients (P = 0.0014). The study lacked the statistical power to compare responses across vaccine doses or regimens. Vaccine and placebo recipients had similar non-spike TCR breadth, a finding consistent with the vaccine containing only spike. After vaccination, spike-specific CD8+ and CD4+ T cell responses were reported to show substantial breadth.

Taken with the paper, the label for treatment or condition translates to: around 19 received Ad26.COV2.S at low or high dose, single or two shots; a few received placebo; per-sample allocation not given. Repertoires of vaccine and placebo recipients were sequenced from samples collected on day 63 after the first injection. Cohort 1b enrolled fewer than 30 adults aged 18-55 years at a single site in Boston, USA, between 29 July and 7 August 2020. Ad26.COV2.S consisted of a replication-incompetent adenovirus type 26 vector by which a prefusion-stabilized SARS-CoV-2 spike protein from the original Wuhan strain was expressed. V gives up 4 bases and J gives up 3 bases, and the segment between their germline ends measures 10 bases. The germline V gene encodes CDR1 SGHNT and CDR2 YYREEE (reference sequence). The CDR3 holds 14 amino acids from the cysteine to the phenylalanine. Just CDR3 DNA is preserved here, 42 bases in frame from base 1.

The immunoSEQ Assay was used to sequence TCRbeta CDR3 regions. After extraction, genomic DNA underwent amplification by bias-controlled multiplex PCR, followed by high-throughput sequencing. The authors processed their data as follows. To quantify the absolute abundance of each unique TCRbeta CDR3 region, sequences were collapsed and filtered. T cell fraction was estimated by normalizing TCRbeta template counts to usable DNA, with usable DNA measured through amplification of reference genes found in all nucleated cells. Repertoire TCRs were annotated as SARS-CoV-2-specific by exact matching of V gene, CDR3 amino acid sequence and J gene to a known reactive TCR set. MIRA supplied the reference SARS-CoV-2 TCR set, which was filtered for enrichment in COVID-19-positive ImmuneCODE repertoires so that public or cross-reactive TCRs were removed. Using the MIRA antigens, annotated TCRs were further analysed by specific ORF or by position within an ORF. Breadth was defined as the number of annotated unique rearrangements divided by the total number of unique productive rearrangements, and depth was defined as the summed frequency of the annotated unique rearrangements. Two-sided Wilcoxon rank-sum tests were applied when comparing TCR breadth between groups. TCRdb holds this immuneACCESS table with in-frame rearrangements only. Some clones are missing; in checked studies, unresolved V genes explain under half, and the rest has no known cause. V and J calls and clone size are as listed in that table; D and trimming were resolved from the DNA. This sample gives 200,000 to 300,000 clones in total; 85% to 90% of them show up just once. The biggest ten clones account for about 11% of the sample.

The receptor chain draws on TRBV5-4 and TRBJ2-2; a tentative D call is TRBD1 (5 bases match). This specimen was peripheral blood, taken in a trial of Ad26.COV2.S vaccine versus placebo. The TCR was taken from a person between 18 and 65 years old who received the Ad26.COV2.S COVID-19 vaccine or a placebo. The sequence in DNA is TGTGCCAGCAGCCAGGGTGGGGACACCGGGGAGCTGTTTTTT. The translation is CASSQGGDTGELFF.